Here is one TCR beta chain with its context. Its antigen is unknown. This sample is drawn from a study of a mutant IDH1 vaccine in newly diagnosed glioma. Study as a whole: Radiotherapy, temozolomide, or both had been given previously, and both were given to most.

V lost 0 bases and J 8 bases, leaving 16 bases between the germline ends. CDR1 is LNHNV, CDR2 YYDKDF, per germline (reference sequence). CDR3 length equals 15 residues. The time point: week 35, safety follow-up. In the vaccine, a single dose held 300 ug of the mutant IDH1 20-mer peptide, along with topical imiquimod. At weeks 1, 3, 5, 7, 11, 15, 19 and 23, patients received a vaccination, eight in all. Sequencing was performed with immunoSEQ multiplex PCR; in TCRdb, only in-frame clones are kept and a portion is missing. The data show about 45,000 clones, 80% to 95% seen once. This rearrangement joins TRBV15 to TRBJ2-5; TRBD1 or TRBD2 may be the D gene (5 bases each). Sequences were derived from PBMCs, sampled from a glioma patient whose treatment included an IDH1 peptide vaccine. The clonotype comes from a man aged 50 to 60 with glioma. This chain's CDR3 is CATSRDRGEVGTQYF. In DNA form, the CDR3 reads TGTGCCACCAGCAGAGATAGAGGGGAAGTTGGAACCCAGTACTTC.